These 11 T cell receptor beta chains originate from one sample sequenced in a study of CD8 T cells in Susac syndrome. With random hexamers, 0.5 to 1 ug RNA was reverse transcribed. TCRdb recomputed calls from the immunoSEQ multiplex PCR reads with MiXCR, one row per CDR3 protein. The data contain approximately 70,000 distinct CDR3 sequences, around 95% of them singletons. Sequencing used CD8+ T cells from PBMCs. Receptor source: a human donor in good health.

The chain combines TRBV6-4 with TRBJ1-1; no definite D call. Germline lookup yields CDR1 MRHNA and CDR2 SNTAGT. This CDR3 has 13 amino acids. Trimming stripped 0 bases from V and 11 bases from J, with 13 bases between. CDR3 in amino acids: CASSDSIGQMAFF. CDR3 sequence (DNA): TGTGCCAGCAGTGACTCTATTGGTCAGATGGCTTTCTTT.

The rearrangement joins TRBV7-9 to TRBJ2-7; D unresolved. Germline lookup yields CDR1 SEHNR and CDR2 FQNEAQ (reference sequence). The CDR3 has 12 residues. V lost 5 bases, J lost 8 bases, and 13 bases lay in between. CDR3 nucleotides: TGTGCCAGCAGCCAATACTCCACGCAGCAGTACTTC. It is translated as CASSQYSTQQYF.

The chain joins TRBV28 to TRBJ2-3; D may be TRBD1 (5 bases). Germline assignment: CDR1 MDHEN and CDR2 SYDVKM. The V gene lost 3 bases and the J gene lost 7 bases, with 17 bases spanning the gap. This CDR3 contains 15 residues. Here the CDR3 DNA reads TGTGCCAGCAGTTTTCGCCCCTCCAGGGCCCATACGCAGTATTTT. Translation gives CASSFRPSRAHTQYF.

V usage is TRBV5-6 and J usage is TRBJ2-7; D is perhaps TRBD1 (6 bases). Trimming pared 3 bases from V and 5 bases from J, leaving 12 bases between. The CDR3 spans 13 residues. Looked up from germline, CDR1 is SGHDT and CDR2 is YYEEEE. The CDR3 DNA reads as TGTGCCAGCAGCTCAATCTCAGGGGACGAGCAGTACTTC. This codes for CASSSISGDEQYF.

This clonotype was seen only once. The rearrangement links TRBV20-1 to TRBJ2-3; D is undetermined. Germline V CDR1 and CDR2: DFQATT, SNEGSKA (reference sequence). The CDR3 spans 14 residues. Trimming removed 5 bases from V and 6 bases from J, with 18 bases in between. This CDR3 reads CSAPSLKISDTQYF. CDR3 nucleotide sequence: TGCAGTGCTCCCTCTTTAAAGATATCGGATACGCAGTATTTT.

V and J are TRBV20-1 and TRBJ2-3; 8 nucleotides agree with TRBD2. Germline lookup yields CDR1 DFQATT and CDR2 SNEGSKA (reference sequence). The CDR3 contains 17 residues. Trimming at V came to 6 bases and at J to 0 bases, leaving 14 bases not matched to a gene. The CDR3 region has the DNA TGCAGTGCCCCGTCACCTATAGCGGGGACTAGCACAGATACGCAGTATTTT. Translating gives CSAPSPIAGTSTDTQYF.

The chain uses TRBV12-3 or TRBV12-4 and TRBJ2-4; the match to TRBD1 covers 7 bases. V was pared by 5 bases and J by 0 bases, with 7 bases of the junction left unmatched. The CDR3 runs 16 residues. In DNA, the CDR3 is TGTGCCAGCAGTACCGGGACAGCTCGAGCCAAAAACATTCAGTACTTC. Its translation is CASSTGTARAKNIQYF.

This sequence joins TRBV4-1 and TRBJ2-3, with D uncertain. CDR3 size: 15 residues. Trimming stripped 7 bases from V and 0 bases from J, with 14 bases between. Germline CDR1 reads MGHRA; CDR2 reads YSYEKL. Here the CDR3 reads CASTEAILSTDTQYF. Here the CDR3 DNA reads TGCGCCAGCACCGAGGCCATCCTAAGCACAGATACGCAGTATTTT.

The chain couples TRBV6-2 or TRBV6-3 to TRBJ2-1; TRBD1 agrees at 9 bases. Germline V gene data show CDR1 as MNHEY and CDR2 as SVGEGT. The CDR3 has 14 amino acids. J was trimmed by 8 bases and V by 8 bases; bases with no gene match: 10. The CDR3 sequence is CASFKDRGGHEQFF. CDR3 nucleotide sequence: TGTGCCAGCTTTAAGGACAGGGGAGGACATGAGCAGTTCTTC.

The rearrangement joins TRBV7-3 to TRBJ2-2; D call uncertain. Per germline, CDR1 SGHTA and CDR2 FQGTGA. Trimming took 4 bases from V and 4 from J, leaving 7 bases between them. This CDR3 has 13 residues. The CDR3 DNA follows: TGTGCCAGCAGCTCATCCATCACCGGGGAGCTGTTTTTT. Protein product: CASSSSITGELFF.

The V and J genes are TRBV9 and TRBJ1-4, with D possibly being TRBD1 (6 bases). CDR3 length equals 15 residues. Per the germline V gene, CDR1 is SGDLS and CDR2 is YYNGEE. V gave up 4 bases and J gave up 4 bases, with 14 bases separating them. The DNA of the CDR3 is TGTGCCAGCAGCTCCGACAGGTTATTTAATGAAAAACTGTTTTTT. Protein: CASSSDRLFNEKLFF. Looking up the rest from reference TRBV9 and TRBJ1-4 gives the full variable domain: DSGVTQTPKHLITATGQRVTLRCSPRSGDLSVYWYQQSLDQGLQFLIQYYNGEERAKGNILERFSAQQFPDLHSELNLSSLELGDSALYFCASSSDRLFNEKLFFGSGTQLSVL.